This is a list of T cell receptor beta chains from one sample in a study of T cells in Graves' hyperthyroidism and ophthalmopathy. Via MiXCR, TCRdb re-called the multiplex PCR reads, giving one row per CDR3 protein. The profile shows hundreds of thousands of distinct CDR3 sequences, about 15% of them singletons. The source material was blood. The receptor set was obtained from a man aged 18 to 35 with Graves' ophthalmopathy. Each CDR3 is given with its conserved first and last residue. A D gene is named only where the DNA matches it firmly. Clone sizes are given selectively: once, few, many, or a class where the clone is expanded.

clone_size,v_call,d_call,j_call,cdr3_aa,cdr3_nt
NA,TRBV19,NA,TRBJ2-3,CASSILELHTQYF,TGTGCCAGTAGTATCCTTGAGCTTCATACGCAGTATTTT
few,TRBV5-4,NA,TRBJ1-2,CASSHSGAVPGYTF,TGTGCCAGCAGCCATTCCGGGGCAGTGCCTGGCTACACCTTC
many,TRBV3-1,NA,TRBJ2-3,CASSQAPGPVPDTQYF,TGTGCCAGCAGCCAAGCGCCAGGACCGGTCCCAGATACGCAGTATTTT
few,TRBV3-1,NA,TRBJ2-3,CASAPRAGMADTQYF,TGTGCCAGCGCACCTAGGGCGGGTATGGCAGATACGCAGTATTTT
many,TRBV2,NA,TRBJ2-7,CASKSTYEQYF,TGTGCCAGCAAAAGCACCTACGAGCAGTACTTC
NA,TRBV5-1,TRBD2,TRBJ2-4,CASSLASGRDIQYF,TGCGCCAGCAGCTTGGCTAGCGGGAGGGACATTCAGTACTTC
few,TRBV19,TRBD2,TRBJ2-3,CASTGTRGSGTQYF,TGTGCCAGTACCGGGACTAGGGGCTCCGGTACGCAGTATTTT
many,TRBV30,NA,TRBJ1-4,CAWTGVAEKLFF,TGTGCCTGGACGGGGGTAGCTGAAAAACTGTTTTTT
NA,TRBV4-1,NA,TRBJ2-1,CASSQDNFNEQFF,TGCGCCAGCAGCCAAGATAATTTCAATGAGCAGTTCTTC
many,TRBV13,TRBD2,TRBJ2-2,CASSPGLAGTNTGELFF,TGTGCCAGCAGCCCTGGACTAGCGGGGACGAACACCGGGGAGCTGTTTTTT
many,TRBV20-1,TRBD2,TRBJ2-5,CSARLAGTQETQYF,TGCAGTGCTAGACTAGCGGGGACCCAAGAGACCCAGTACTTC
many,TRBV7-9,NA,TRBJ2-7,CASSSDSSYEQYF,TGTGCCAGCAGCTCGGACAGCTCCTACGAGCAGTACTTC
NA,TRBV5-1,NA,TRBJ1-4,CASSTGTNINEKLFF,TGCGCCAGCAGCACGGGGACAAACATTAATGAAAAACTGTTTTTT
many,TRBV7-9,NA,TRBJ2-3,CASRTQGTTDTQYF,TGTGCCAGCAGAACCCAGGGGACTACAGATACGCAGTATTTT
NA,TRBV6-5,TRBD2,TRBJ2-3,CASSESRGDRGDSTDTQYF,TGTGCCAGCAGTGAGTCGAGGGGAGATCGGGGGGATAGCACAGATACGCAGTATTTT
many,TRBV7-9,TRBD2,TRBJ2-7,CASSGTSPYEQYF,TGTGCCAGCAGCGGGACTAGTCCCTACGAGCAGTACTTC